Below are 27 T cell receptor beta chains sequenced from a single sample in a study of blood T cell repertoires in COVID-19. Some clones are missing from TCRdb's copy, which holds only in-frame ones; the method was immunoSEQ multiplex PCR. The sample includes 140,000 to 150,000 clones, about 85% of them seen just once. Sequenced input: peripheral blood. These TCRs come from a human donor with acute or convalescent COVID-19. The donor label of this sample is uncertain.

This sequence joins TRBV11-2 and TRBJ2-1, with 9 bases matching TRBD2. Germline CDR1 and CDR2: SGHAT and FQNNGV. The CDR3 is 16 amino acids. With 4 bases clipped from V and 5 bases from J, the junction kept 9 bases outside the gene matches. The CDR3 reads CASSSGGREGHNEQFF. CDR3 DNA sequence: TGTGCCAGCAGCTCCGGCGGGCGGGAGGGCCACAATGAGCAGTTCTTC.

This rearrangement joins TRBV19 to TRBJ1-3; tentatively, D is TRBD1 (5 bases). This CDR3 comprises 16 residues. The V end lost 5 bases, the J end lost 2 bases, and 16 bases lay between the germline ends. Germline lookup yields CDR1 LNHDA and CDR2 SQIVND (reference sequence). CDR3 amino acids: CASSAFVGLTGNTIYF. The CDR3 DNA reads TGTGCCAGTAGTGCCTTCGTGGGACTTACTGGAAACACCATATATTTT.

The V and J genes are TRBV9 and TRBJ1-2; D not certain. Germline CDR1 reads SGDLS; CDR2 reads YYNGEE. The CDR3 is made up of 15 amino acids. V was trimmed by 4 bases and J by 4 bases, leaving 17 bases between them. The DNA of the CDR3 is TGTGCCAGCAGCCCCCATGTGGCGGGATCCTATGGCTACACCTTC. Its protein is CASSPHVAGSYGYTF. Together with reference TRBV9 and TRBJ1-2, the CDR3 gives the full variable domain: DSGVTQTPKHLITATGQRVTLRCSPRSGDLSVYWYQQSLDQGLQFLIQYYNGEERAKGNILERFSAQQFPDLHSELNLSSLELGDSALYFCASSPHVAGSYGYTFGSGTRLTVV.

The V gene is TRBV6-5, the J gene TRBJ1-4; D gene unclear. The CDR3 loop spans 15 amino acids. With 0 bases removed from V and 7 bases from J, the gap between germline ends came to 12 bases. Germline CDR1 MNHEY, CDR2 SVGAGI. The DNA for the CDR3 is TGTGCCAGCAGTTACTCGACTCAGCTTAGTGAAAAACTGTTTTTT. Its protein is CASSYSTQLSEKLFF.

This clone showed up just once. The CDR3 protein is CASRPGQGARNYGYTF. The CDR3 bases are TGTGCCAGCAGACCCGGACAGGGGGCGCGAAACTATGGCTACACCTTC. The chain uses TRBV28 and TRBJ1-2; 11 bases agree with TRBD1. This CDR3 is built from 16 residues. Germline CDR1 is MDHEN and CDR2 is SYDVKM. V lost 6 bases and J lost 2; bases outside the gene matches: 8.

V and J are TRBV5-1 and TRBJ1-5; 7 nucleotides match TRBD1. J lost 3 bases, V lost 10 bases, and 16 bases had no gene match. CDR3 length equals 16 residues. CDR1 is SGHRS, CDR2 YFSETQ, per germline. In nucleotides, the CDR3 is TGCGCCGGCTCTAAATTGACAGGGTGGGACAATCAGCCCCAGCATTTT. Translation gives CAGSKLTGWDNQPQHF.

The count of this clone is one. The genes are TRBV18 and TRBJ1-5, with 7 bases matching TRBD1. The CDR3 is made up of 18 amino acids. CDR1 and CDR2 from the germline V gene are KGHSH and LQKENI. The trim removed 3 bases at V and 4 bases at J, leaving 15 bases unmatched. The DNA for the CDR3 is TGTGCCAGCTCACCTGCCCCGCATCGGACAGGAGTTAATCAGCCCCAGCATTTT. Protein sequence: CASSPAPHRTGVNQPQHF.

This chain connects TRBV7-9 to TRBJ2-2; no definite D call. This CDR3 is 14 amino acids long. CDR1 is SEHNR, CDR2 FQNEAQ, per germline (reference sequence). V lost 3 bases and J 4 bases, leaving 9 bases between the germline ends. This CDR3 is CASSFSGPTGELFF. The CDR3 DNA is TGTGCCAGCAGCTTTTCAGGCCCCACCGGGGAGCTGTTTTTT.

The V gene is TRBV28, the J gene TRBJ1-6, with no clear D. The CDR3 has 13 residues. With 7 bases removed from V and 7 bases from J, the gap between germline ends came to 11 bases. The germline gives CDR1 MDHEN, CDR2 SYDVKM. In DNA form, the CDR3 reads TGTGCCAGCACAGAGGCCAACAATTCACCCCTCCACTTT. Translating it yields CASTEANNSPLHF. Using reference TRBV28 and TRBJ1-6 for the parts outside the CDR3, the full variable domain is DVKVTQSSRYLVKRTGEKVFLECVQDMDHENMFWYRQDPGLGLRLIYFSYDVKMKEKGDIPEGYSVSREKKERFSLILESASTNQTSMYLCASTEANNSPLHFGNGTRLTVT.

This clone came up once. The chain's CDR3 is CASSDPTLTDSYEQYF. The CDR3 DNA sequence: TGTGCCAGCAGTGATCCTACCCTAACGGACAGCTACGAGCAGTACTTC. V usage is TRBV25-1 and J usage is TRBJ2-7; maybe TRBD1 (6 bases). This CDR3 is built from 16 residues. Trimming cost V 3 bases and J 3 bases, with 18 bases left between them. Germline V gene data show CDR1 as MGHDK and CDR2 as SYGVNS.

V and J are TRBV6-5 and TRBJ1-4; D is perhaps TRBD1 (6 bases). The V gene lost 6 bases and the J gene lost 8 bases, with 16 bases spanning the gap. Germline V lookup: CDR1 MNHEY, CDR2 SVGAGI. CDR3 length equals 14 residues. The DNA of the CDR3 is TGTGCCAGCAGCCAAGGGGGGGCAGGAGAAAAACTGTTTTTT. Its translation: CASSQGGAGEKLFF.

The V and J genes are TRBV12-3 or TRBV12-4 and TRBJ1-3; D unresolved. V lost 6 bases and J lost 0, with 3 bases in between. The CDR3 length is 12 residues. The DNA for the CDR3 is TGTGCCAGCAGACTCTCTGGAAACACCATATATTTT. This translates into CASRLSGNTIYF.

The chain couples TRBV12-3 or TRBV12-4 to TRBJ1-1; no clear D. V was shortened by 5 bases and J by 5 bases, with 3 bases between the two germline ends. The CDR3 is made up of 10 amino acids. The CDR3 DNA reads TGTGCCAGCAGTCTTACTGAAGCTTTCTTT. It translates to CASSLTEAFF.

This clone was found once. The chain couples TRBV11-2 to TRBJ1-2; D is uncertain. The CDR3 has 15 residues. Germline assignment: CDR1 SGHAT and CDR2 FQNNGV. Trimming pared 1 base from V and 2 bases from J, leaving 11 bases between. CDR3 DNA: TGTGCCAGCAGCTTAGCCGGAGGACGGAACTATGGCTACACCTTC. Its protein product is CASSLAGGRNYGYTF.

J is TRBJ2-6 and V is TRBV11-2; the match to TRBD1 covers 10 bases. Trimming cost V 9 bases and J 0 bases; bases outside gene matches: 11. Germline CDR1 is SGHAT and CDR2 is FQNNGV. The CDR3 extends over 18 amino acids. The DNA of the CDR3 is TGTGCCAGTACTCAAGGGACAGGGGTTAGCTCTGGGGCCAACGTCCTGACTTTC. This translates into CASTQGTGVSSGANVLTF.

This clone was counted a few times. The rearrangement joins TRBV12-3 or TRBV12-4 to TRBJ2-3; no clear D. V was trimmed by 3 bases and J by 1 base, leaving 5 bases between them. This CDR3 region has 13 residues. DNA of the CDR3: TGTGCCAGCAGTTTCCAGGGCACAGATACGCAGTATTTT. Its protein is CASSFQGTDTQYF.

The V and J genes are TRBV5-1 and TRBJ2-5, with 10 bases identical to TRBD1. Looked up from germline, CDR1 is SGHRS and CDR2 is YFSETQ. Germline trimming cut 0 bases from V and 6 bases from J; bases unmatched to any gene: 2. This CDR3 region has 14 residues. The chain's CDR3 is CASSLGQGAQTQYF. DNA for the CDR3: TGCGCCAGCAGCTTGGGACAGGGGGCACAGACCCAGTACTTC.

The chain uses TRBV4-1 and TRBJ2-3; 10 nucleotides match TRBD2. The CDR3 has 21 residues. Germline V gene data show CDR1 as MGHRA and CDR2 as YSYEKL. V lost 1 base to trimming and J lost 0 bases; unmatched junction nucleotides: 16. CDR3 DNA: TGCGCCAGCAGCCAAGGTTCCCCTGGAGCGGGAGGGTGGAGCAGCACAGATACGCAGTATTTT. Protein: CASSQGSPGAGGWSSTDTQYF.

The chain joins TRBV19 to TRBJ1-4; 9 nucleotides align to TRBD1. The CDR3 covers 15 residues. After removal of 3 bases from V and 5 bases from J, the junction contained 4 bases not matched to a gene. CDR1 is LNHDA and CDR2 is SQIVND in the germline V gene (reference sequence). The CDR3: CASSMGTGLNEKLFF. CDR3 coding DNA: TGTGCCAGTAGTATGGGGACAGGGTTAAATGAAAAACTGTTTTTT. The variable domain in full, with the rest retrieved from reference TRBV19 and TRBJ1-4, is DGGITQSPKYLFRKEGQNVTLSCEQNLNHDAMYWYRQDPGQGLRLIYYSQIVNDFQKGDIAEGYSVSREKKESFPLTVTSAQKNPTAFYLCASSMGTGLNEKLFFGSGTQLSVL.

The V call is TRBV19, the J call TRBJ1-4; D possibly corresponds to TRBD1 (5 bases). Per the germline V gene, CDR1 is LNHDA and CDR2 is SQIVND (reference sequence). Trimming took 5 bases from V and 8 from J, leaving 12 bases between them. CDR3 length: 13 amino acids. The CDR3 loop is CASSLGHREKLFF. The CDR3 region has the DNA TGTGCCAGTAGTCTGGGCCACAGGGAAAAACTGTTTTTT.

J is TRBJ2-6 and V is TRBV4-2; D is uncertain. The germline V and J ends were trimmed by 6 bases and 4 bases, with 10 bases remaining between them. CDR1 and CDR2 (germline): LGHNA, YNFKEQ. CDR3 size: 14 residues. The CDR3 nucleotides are TGTGCCAGCAGGACCGTAGCCGGGGCCAACGTCCTGACTTTC. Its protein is CASRTVAGANVLTF.

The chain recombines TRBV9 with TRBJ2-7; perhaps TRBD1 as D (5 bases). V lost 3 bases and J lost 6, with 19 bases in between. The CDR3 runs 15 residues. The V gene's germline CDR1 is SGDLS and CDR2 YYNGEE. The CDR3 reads CASSAAAGIPGEQYF. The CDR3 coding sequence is TGTGCCAGCAGCGCTGCGGCAGGGATCCCTGGCGAGCAGTACTTC.

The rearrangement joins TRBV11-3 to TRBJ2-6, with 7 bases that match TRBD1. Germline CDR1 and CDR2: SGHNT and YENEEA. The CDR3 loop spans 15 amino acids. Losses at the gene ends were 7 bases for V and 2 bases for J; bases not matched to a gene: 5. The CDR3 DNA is TGTGCCAGCAACTCCACAGGGGCTGGGGCCAACGTCCTGACTTTC. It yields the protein CASNSTGAGANVLTF.

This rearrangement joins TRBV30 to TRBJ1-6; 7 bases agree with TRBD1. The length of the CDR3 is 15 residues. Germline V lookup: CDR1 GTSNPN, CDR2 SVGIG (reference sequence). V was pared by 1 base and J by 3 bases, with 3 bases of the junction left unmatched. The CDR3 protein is CAWSGDRSYNSPLHF. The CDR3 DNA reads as TGTGCCTGGAGTGGGGACAGAAGCTATAATTCACCCCTCCACTTT.

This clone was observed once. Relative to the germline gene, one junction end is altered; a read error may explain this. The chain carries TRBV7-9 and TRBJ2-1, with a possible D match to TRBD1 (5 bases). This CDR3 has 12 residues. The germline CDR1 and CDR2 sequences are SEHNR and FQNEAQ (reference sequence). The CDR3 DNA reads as TGTGCCAGCAGCCCCTTGGGGCAGGCTGGGCTCTTC. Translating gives CASSPLGQAGLF.

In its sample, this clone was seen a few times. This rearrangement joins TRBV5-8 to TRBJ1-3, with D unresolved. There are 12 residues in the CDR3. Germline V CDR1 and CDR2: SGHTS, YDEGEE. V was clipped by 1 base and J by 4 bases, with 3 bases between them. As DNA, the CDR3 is TGTGCCAGCAGCTTGCGGGGAAACACCATATATTTT. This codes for CASSLRGNTIYF.

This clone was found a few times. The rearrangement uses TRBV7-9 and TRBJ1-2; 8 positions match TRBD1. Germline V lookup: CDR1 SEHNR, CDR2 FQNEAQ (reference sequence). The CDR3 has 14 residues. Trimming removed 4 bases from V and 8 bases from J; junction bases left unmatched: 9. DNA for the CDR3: TGTGCCAGCAGCTCGGACAGGGCGTATGGGGGCTACACCTTC. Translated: CASSSDRAYGGYTF.